This T cell receptor beta chain was recorded in a study of blood T cell repertoires in COVID-19. Study context: Spain, Italy and the United States supplied samples that represented acute and convalescent COVID-19. Nucleic acid was either cDNA or gDNA, and it came from T cells, B-cell-depleted T cells, or PBMCs.

V trimming: 0 bases; J trimming: 4 bases; junction bases outside the gene matches: 1. This CDR3 is 14 amino acids long. Per germline, CDR1 GTSNPN and CDR2 SVGIG (reference sequence). In the original analysis: Quantification of nucleated cells was approximated via reference gene primer amplification. Profiled with immunoSEQ multiplex PCR; TCRdb holds only in-frame clones, not every one. V, J and clone size are those of that table, while D and trimming were read from the DNA. This table has over 55,000 clones, more than 85% appearing once. This clone was detected only once. The sample was peripheral blood. J is TRBJ2-7 and V is TRBV30; TRBD2 matches at 12 bases. This TCR was sampled from a man aged 60-69 years with acute or convalescent COVID-19. The CDR3 DNA sequence: TGTGCCTGGAGTGTACTAGCGGGAGGTTACGAGCAGTACTTC. This encodes CAWSVLAGGYEQYF.